This TCR beta chain came from a study of early T cells in non-severe SARS-CoV-2 infection (dated by TCRdb to about 2021). Study-wide context: TCR sequencing used bulk RNA from unsorted whole blood, so alpha and beta chains could not be paired.

Taking its sample share into account, this clonotype is medium-sized (0.01 to 0.1%). Its antigen remains undetermined. Per-base quality was not reported, and no clone a single base away is much larger than it. Preparation of the library involved 5' RACE. For sequencing, a NextSeq 500 was employed. To correct for sequencing error and PCR bias, the TCR library protocol tagged individual cDNA molecules with unique molecular identifiers. TCR alpha and beta chains were both sequenced, and the abundances of alpha and beta sequences in each sample were closely correlated with each other. The original methods were these. Decombinator V4 was used to annotate TCR sequences for V gene, J gene and CDR3. TCRs were defined as expanded if a significant change between any two time points was detected under a Poisson model with p below 0.0001. TCR abundances were normalised to the total number of TCRs sequenced in each sample and reported as counts per million. TRAV1-2 paired with TRAJ12, TRAJ20 or TRAJ33 defined MAIT TCRs, while TRAV10 paired with TRAJ18 defined iNKT TCRs. VDJdb, accessed 1 November 2021, was searched for CMV, EBV and SARS-CoV-2 annotated TCRs, excluding TCRs annotated for multiple antigens. TCRdb passed the public sequencing reads through fastp at Q25 and MiXCR, retaining productive beta sequences. Identical CDR3 protein sequences are pooled into one entry, listed with their most common genes and DNA. TCRdb, not the original authors, processed these V and J calls. In this sample the table shows tens of thousands of distinct CDR3 sequences, just under 15% of which occur a single time. The biggest ten clones account for about 5.5% of the sample.

Reading from cysteine to phenylalanine, the CDR3 counts 17 amino acids. Kept here is only the CDR3 DNA, which spans 51 bases and is read in frame from base 1. Ends trimmed: V by 4 bases, J by 3 bases; bases unmatched to a gene: 6. The germline V gene sets CDR1 to MGHDK and CDR2 to SYGVNS. What the research found in general, with its limitations: VDJdb matching was skewed toward anti-spike CD8 responses, so virus-specific expansions were likely underestimated and private and CD4 specificities were missed.

A case-control design nested within a healthcare worker cohort in London, UK, was used, with weekly nasopharyngeal swab PCR tests and blood sampling performed. Healthcare workers were recruited between 23 and 31 March 2020, during the week of the UK lockdown, and were followed weekly for up to about 15 weeks. Material for sequencing was whole blood. The rearrangement joined TRBV25-1 to TRBJ1-6, with 10 bases in between that match TRBD1. The clonotype originates from an adult who was a healthcare worker with PCR-confirmed SARS-CoV-2 infection or an uninfected control (not recorded which). CDR3 sequence: CASSGETGGFYNSPLHF. The DNA sequence follows: TGTGCCAGCAGTGGAGAGACAGGGGGCTTCTATAATTCACCCCTCCACTTT.